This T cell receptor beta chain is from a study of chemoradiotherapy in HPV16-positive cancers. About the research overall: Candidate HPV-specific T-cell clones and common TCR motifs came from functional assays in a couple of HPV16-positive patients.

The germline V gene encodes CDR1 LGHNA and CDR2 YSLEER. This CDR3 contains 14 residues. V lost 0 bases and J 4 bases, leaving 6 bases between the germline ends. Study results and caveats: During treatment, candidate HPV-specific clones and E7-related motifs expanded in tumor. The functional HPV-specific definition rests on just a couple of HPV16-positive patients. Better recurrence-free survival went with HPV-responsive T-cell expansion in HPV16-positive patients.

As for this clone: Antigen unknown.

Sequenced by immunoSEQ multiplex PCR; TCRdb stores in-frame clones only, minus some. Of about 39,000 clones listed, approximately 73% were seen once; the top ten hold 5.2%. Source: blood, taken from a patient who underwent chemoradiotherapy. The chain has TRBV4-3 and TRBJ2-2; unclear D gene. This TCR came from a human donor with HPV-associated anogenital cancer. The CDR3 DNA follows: TGCGCCAGCAGCCAAGATGAGGCCACCGGGGAGCTGTTTTTT. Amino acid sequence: CASSQDEATGELFF.